The 9 T cell receptor beta chains presented below share a single source sample, sequenced in a study of OX40 agonist ivuxolimab in advanced cancers. Sequencing used immunoSEQ multiplex PCR; TCRdb keeps in-frame clones, though not all of them. The table records 50,000 to 70,000 clones, 88% of them present only once. This sample comprised CD4+ or CD8+ T cells sorted from blood, obtained in a trial of the OX40 agonist ivuxolimab. The source is an adult with an advanced solid tumor such as melanoma, head and neck, liver or kidney cancer.

V gene TRBV25-1 combines with J gene TRBJ2-5; D ambiguous. CDR1 is MGHDK and CDR2 is SYGVNS in the germline V gene. The V gene lost 5 bases and the J gene lost 4 bases, with 5 bases spanning the gap. The length of the CDR3 is 11 residues. CDR3 residues: CASSTSETQYF. CDR3 coding DNA: TGTGCCAGCAGTACCTCAGAGACCCAGTACTTC.

In its sample, this clone was seen once. The chain carries TRBV15 and TRBJ2-7; D tentatively reads TRBD1 or TRBD2 (5 bases each). Germline CDR1 reads LNHNV; CDR2 reads YYDKDF (reference sequence). The CDR3 contains 17 residues. Trimming shortened V by 2 bases and J by 0 bases, and 17 bases separated the two germline ends. CDR3 nucleotide sequence: TGTGCCACCAGCAGAAATGTGGGAGACAGCAGCTCCTACGAGCAGTACGTC. Residues: CATSRNVGDSSSYEQYV.

The V and J genes are TRBV5-4 and TRBJ1-5; D uncertain. The germline V gene encodes CDR1 SGHNT and CDR2 YYREEE (reference sequence). The V gene lost 0 bases and the J gene lost 6 bases, with 7 bases spanning the gap. There are 13 residues in the CDR3. The CDR3 DNA follows: TGTGCCAGCAGCTTGGATGGGTCTCAGCCCCAGCATTTT. Amino acid sequence: CASSLDGSQPQHF.

The V and J genes are TRBV9 and TRBJ2-2; weak D call: TRBD2 (5 bases). The V and J ends lost 4 bases and 4 bases respectively, with 8 bases between them. CDR1 is SGDLS, CDR2 YYNGEE, per germline. The CDR3 runs to 13 residues. The CDR3 DNA sequence: TGTGCCAGCAGCCATGGAGGCACCGGGGAGCTGTTTTTT. It encodes CASSHGGTGELFF.

This chain connects TRBV7-9 to TRBJ1-1; D is unclear. The CDR3 has 14 amino acids. Germline V lookup: CDR1 SEHNR, CDR2 FQNEAQ (reference sequence). V was shortened by 2 bases and J by 0 bases, with 7 bases between the two germline ends. The CDR3 DNA follows: TGTGCCAGCAGCTTACCCCCTCTGAACACTGAAGCTTTCTTT. Encoded protein: CASSLPPLNTEAFF. Using reference TRBV7-9 and TRBJ1-1 for the parts outside the CDR3, the full variable domain is DTGVSQNPRHKITKRGQNVTFRCDPISEHNRLYWYRQTLGQGPEFLTYFQNEAQLEKSRLLSDRFSAERPKGSFSTLEIQRTEQGDSAMYLCASSLPPLNTEAFFGQGTRLTVV.

Remarks on this clone: Other DNA sequences in the sample encode the same CDR3. The chain carries TRBV6-1 and TRBJ2-3; 8 bases align to TRBD2. In germline, CDR1 is MNHNS, CDR2 SASEGT. There are 16 residues in the CDR3. V trimming: 2 bases; J trimming: 4 bases; junction bases outside the gene matches: 8. The CDR3 region has the DNA TGTGCCAGCAGTGAACCCCCGGGAGGGCCGGCAGATACGCAGTATTTT. It yields the protein CASSEPPGGPADTQYF.

This clone came up once. The J gene is TRBJ2-1, the V gene TRBV10-1; the D gene is possibly TRBD2 (5 bases). Germline V gene sequence: CDR1 WNHNN, CDR2 SYGVQD (reference sequence). CDR3 length: 18 amino acids. With 0 bases removed from V and 0 bases from J, the gap between germline ends came to 15 bases. CDR3 in amino acids: CASSESSRGHNSYNEQFF. The CDR3 coding sequence is TGCGCCAGCAGTGAGTCCTCGCGAGGGCACAACTCCTACAATGAGCAGTTCTTC.

The rearrangement uses TRBV19 and TRBJ1-4; D is unclear. CDR1 is LNHDA, CDR2 SQIVND, per germline (reference sequence). The CDR3 consists of 16 residues. The V end lost 6 bases, the J end lost 2 bases, and 16 bases lay between the germline ends. The CDR3 spells CASSPGEFVTNEKLFF. DNA of the CDR3: TGTGCCAGTAGCCCAGGCGAGTTTGTGACTAATGAAAAACTGTTTTTT.

The rearrangement joins TRBV6-5 to TRBJ1-2; the match to TRBD1 covers 7 bases. The CDR3 is 15 residues long. Per the germline V gene, CDR1 is MNHEY and CDR2 is SVGAGI. V dropped 6 bases and J dropped 4; count of bases not matched to a gene: 11. Written as DNA, the CDR3 is TGTGCCAGCAGCCCAGGGGGACTGGAGGGCTATGGCTACACCTTC. This encodes CASSPGGLEGYGYTF.